This T cell receptor beta chain comes out of a study of blood T cell repertoires in COVID-19. Looking at the study overall: From T cells, B-cell-depleted T cells, or PBMCs came the material, which was cDNA or gDNA.

Original processing methods: Amplifying reference gene primers gave estimates of nucleated cell counts. Data came from immunoSEQ multiplex PCR; TCRdb stores just in-frame clones and leaves some out. For V, J and clone size, that table is used; D and trimming come from the DNA. The sample has approximately 160,000 clones, 70% to 90% seen once. V lost 0 bases and J lost 0; bases outside the gene matches: 8. The CDR3 is 18 residues long. CDR1 and CDR2 from the germline V gene are LGHNA and YNFKEQ. This sequence was found in an older woman with COVID-19, enrolled during active disease. The chain combines TRBV4-2 with TRBJ1-5; 7 bases match TRBD1. What was sequenced was peripheral blood. The CDR3 nucleotides read TGTGCCAGCAGCCAAGATCTAGCAGGGGGTGTTAGCAATCAGCCCCAGCATTTT. Its translation is CASSQDLAGGVSNQPQHF.